This T cell receptor (beta chain) is drawn from a study of T and B cells in COVID-19 patients. Whole-study results and caveats: Clonality of TRB repertoires was high in active COVID-19; recovery brought above-healthy diversity and richness.

The germline gives CDR1 SGHRS, CDR2 YFSETQ. After removal of 4 bases from V and 5 bases from J, the junction contained 9 bases not matched to a gene. The CDR3 has 15 residues. Multiplex PCR with BIOMED2 TRB-A/B primer pools amplified TRB rearrangements. TCRdb re-derived calls from the multiplex PCR reads in MiXCR, one entry per CDR3 protein. This table has roughly 13,000 distinct CDR3 sequences, approximately 28% appearing once. Worth noting for this clonotype: Its antigen is not identified.

Each TRB amplification used roughly 250-550 ng of genomic DNA from blood. The sequence was collected from a human donor who had recovered from COVID-19. Sequenced sample: blood. This chain connects TRBV5-1 to TRBJ2-5, with TRBD1 matching 9 bases. The CDR3 bases are TGCGCCAGCAGCCCCCTGGGACAGGGCCATGAGACCCAGTACTTC. Translation: CASSPLGQGHETQYF.